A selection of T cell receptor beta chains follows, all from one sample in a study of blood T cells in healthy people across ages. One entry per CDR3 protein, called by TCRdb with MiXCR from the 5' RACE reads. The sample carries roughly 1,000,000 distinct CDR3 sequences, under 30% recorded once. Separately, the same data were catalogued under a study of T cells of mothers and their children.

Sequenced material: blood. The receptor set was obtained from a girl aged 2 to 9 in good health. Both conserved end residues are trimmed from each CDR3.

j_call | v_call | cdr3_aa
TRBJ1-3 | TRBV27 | ASSPLGPNLARTIY
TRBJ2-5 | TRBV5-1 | ASGQIQETQY
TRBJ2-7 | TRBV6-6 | ASSLGTASSYEQY
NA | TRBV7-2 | ASSPGDRHHEQY
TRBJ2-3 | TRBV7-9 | ATRKQTGSTDTQY
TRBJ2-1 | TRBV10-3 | AISGLAHNEQF
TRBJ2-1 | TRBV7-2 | ASSLLAGGPNNEQF
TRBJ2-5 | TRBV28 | ASSSPGQQETQY
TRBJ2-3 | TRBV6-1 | ASSGDRLTQY
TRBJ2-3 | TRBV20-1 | SARDPFPSTDTQY
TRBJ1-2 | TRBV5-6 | ASSIGPGGYT
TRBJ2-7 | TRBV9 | ASSSGPLAYEQY
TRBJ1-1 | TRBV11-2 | ASSFGGGAGTEAF
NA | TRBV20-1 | SARWDGDYEQY
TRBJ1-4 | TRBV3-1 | ASSHEGQGGEKLF
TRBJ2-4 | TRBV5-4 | ASSSGLAGGPSDIQY
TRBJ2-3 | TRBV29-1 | SAGSGTGGRDTQY
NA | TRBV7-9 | ASSSTTRINEQF
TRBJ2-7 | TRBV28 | ASSFGRGGEFSYEQY
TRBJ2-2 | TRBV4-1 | ASSQERGDTGELF
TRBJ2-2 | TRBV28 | AGRPALGTGELF
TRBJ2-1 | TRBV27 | ASSYVVTRRDNEQF
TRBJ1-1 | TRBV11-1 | ASSPRLRVEAF
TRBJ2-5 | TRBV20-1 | SAGLAGKQETQY
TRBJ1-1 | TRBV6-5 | ASSAGGGNTEAF
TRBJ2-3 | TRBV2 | ASSESDFTDTQY
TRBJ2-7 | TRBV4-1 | ASSPSLVFEEQY
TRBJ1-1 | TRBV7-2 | ASRHTETAEAF
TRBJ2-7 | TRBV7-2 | ASSYGITYEQY
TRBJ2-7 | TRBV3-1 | ASSQAPRRLDEQY
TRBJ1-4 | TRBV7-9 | ASSPRDSFNEKLF
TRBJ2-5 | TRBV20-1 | SPLPVGETQY
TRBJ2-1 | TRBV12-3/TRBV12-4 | ASRLAGEVNEQF
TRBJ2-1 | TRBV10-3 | AIGGGEEQF
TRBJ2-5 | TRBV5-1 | ASSPSTEETQY
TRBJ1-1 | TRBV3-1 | ASSPVVGDTEAF
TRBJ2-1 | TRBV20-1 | SPRDNYNEQF
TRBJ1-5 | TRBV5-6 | ASSMGGAQPQH
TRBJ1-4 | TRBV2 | ASKGGSKLF
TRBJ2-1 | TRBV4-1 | ASSQPSNDNEQF
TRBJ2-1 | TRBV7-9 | ASSLIQGDEQF
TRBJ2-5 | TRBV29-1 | SAALEETQY
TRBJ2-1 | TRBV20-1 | SARVNDGSSYNEQF
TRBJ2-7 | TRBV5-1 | ASSTSEKGVMEQY
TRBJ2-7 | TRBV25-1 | ASSGRQTGEQY
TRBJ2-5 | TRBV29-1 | SVSWDSQETQY
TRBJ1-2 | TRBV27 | ASRQTGDYGYT
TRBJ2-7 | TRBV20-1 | SALSPGQGGYEQY
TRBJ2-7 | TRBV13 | ASTPVFDGGAYEQY
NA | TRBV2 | ASRGKLGEQF
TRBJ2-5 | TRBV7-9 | ASSIGGDTQETQY
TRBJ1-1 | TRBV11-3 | ASSNHPNTEAF
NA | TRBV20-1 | SAGGTSGKNYYEQY
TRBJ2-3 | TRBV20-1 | SAARGLVTDTQY
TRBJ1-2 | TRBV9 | ASSILGTGLYGYT
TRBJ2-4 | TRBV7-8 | ACSLDRDIQY
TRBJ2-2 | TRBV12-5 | ASGPWETGELF
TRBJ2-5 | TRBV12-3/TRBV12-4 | ASSQTGPEGETQY
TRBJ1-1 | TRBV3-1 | ASSQVVGNTEAF
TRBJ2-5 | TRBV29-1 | SVERRVRGETQY